This TCR beta chain comes out of a study of T cells after yellow fever vaccination. Each CDR3 protein gets one entry after TCRdb re-called the 5' RACE reads with MiXCR. The sample has 500,000 to 650,000 distinct CDR3 sequences, roughly 12% seen once; the top ten hold more than 12%. The CDR3 covers 13 residues. Germline CDR1 and CDR2: DFQATT and SNEGSKA (reference sequence). V was clipped by 4 bases and J by 2 bases, with 11 bases between them. The source is a man aged 30-40 years who received the YFV17D yellow fever vaccine. The specimen comprised PBMCs, sampled on the day of the yellow fever booster vaccination. The chain carries TRBV20-1 and TRBJ1-1; no clear D. CDR3 bases: TGCAGTGCTATTGGGGATTCTAACACTGAAGCTTTCTTT. Translated: CSAIGDSNTEAFF.